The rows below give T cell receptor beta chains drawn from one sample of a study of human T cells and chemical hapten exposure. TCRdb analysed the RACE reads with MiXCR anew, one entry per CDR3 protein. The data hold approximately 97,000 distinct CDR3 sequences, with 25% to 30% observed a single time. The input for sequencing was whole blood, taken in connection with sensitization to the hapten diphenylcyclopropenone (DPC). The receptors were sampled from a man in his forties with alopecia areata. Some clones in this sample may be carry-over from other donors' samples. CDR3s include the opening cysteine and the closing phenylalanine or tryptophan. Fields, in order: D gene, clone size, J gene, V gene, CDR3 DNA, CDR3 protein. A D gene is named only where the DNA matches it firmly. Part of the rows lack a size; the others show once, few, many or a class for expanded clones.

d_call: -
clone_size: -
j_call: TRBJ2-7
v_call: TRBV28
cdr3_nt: TGTGCCAGCAGTTTCCTTGACTCCTACGAGCAGTACTTC
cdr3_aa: CASSFLDSYEQYF

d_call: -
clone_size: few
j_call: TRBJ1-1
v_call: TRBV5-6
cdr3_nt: TGTGCCAGCAGCTTGTTCGGGAAGAACACTGAAGCTTTCTTT
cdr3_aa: CASSLFGKNTEAFF

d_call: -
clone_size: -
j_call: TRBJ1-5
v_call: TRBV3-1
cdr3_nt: TGTGCCAGCAGCCAGGGGAGGGGGCCCCAGCATTTT
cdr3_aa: CASSQGRGPQHF

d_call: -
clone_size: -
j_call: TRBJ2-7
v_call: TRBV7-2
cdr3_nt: TGTGCCAGCAGCTTCCAAGTGGCCGGGGAGCAGTACTTC
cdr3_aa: CASSFQVAGEQYF

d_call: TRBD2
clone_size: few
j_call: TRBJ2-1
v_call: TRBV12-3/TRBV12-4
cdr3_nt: TGTGCCAGCAGTCCCCTAGCGGGAGGAATTGATGAGCAGTTCTTC
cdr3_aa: CASSPLAGGIDEQFF

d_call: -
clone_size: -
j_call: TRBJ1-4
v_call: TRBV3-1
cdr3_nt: TGTGCCAGCAGCGTTCAAGGTGCTGGGAGTGGACTGTTTTTT
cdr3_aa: CASSVQGAGSGLFF

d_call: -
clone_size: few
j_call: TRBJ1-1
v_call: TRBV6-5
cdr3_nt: TGTGCCAGCAGTGCAACAGGGAGGGCGATGCCTGAAGCTTTCTTT
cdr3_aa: CASSATGRAMPEAFF

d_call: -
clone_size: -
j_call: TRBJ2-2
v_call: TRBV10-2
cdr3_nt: TGCGCCAGCAGTGAGTTCCAGGGGACCGGGGAGCTGTTTTTT
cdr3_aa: CASSEFQGTGELFF

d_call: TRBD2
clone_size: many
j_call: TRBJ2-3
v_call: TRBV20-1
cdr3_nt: TGCAGTGCTCCGACAAGCGGGATAGGCACAGATACGCAGTATTTT
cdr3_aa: CSAPTSGIGTDTQYF

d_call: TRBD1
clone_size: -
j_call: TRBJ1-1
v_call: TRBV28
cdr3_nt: TGTGCCCTTAGGGCCAGGGGGAAGACTGGCACTGAAGCTTTCTTT
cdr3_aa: CALRARGKTGTEAFF

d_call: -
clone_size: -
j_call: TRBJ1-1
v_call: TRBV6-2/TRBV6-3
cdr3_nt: TGTGCCAGCAGTTCGTCAGCAAACACTGAAGCTTTCTTT
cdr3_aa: CASSSSANTEAFF

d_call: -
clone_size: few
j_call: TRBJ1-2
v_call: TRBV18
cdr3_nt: TGTGCCAGCTCACCCTTGGACATAAACTATGGCTACACCTTC
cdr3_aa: CASSPLDINYGYTF

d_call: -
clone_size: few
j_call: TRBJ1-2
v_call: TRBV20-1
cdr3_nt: TGCAGTGCTAGAGATCAGCTCAACTATGGCTACACCTTC
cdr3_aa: CSARDQLNYGYTF

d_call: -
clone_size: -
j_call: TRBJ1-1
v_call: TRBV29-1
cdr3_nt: TGCAGCGTTCGACATAACACTGAAGCTTTCTTT
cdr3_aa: CSVRHNTEAFF

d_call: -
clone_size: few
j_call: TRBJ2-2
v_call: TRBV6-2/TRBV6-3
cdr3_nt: TGTGCCAGCAGTTACAGGGACACCGGGGAGCTGTTTTTT
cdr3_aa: CASSYRDTGELFF

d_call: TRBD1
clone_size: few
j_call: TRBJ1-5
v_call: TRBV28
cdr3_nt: TGTGCCAGCAGTCCATTTTGGAGCGGGACAGGGGGAAGCCAGCATTTT
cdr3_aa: CASSPFWSGTGGSQHF

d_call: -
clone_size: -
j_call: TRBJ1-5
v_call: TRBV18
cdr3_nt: TGTGCCAGCTCACCGGTAGACAATCAGCCCCAGCATTTT
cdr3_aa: CASSPVDNQPQHF

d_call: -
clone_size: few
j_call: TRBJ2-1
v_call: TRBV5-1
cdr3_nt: TGCGCCAGCAGCTTGAAGGGTTGGGATGAGCAGTTCTTC
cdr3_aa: CASSLKGWDEQFF

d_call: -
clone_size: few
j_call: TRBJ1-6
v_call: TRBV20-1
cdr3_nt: TGCAGTGCTAGAGAAGTCAGCCTGAATTCACCCCTCCACTTT
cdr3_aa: CSAREVSLNSPLHF

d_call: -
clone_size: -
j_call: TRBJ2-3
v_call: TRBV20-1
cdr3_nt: TGCAGTGCAAGAGGGATAGTTACAGATACGCAGTATTTT
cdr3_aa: CSARGIVTDTQYF

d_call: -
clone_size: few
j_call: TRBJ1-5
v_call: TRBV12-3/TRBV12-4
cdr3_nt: TGTGCCAGCAGTTTAAGGGCAGGCAATCAGCCCCAGCATTTT
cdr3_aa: CASSLRAGNQPQHF

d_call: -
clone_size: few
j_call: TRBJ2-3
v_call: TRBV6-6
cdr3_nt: TGTGCCAGCAGTTACTCCCCTAGTAGCACAGATACGCAGTATTTT
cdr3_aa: CASSYSPSSTDTQYF

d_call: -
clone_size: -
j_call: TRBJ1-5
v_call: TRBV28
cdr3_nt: TGTGCCAGCAGTTTAAGGGCAGGGAGGAATCAGCCCCAGCATTTT
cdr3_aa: CASSLRAGRNQPQHF

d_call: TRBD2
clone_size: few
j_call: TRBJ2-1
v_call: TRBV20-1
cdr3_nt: TGCAGTGCTCCCGGGACTAGCGGGACCGGGGAGCAGTTCTTC
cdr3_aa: CSAPGTSGTGEQFF

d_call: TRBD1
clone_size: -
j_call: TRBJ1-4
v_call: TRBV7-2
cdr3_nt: TGTGCCAGCAGTTCGACAGGGTGTAATGAAAAACTGTTTTTT
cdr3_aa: CASSSTGCNEKLFF

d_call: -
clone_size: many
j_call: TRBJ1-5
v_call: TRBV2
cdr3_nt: TGTGCCAGCAGTGACAGTAGCAATCAGCCCCAGCATTTT
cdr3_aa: CASSDSSNQPQHF

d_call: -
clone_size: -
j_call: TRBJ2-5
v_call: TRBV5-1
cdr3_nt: TGCGCCAGCAGCTTGGCTGGGCAGGGAGGAGAGACCCAGTACTTC
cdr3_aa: CASSLAGQGGETQYF

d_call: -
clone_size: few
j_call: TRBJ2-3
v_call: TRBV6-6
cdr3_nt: TGTGCCAGCAGTTACGATGCAGTTTCAGATACGCAGTATTTT
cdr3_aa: CASSYDAVSDTQYF

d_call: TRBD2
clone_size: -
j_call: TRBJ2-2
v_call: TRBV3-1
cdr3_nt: TGTGCCAGCAGCCAAGGTGCCACTAGCGGGAAAGCTAACACCGGGGAGCTGTTTTTT
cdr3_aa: CASSQGATSGKANTGELFF

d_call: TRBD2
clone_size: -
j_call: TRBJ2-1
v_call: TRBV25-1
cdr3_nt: TGTGCCAGCAGTGATCATGGACTAGCGGGTGAGCAGTTCTTC
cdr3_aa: CASSDHGLAGEQFF

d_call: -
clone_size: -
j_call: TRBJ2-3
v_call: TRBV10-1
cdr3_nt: TGCGCCAGCAGTGATGCGGGGTCGTCAGATACGCAGTATTTT
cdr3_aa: CASSDAGSSDTQYF

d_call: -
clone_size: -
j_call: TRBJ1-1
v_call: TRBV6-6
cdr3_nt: TGTGCCAGCAGAACCAATGCAGGGACTGAAGCTTTCTTT
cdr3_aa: CASRTNAGTEAFF

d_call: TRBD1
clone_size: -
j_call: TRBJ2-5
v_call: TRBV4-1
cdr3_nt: TGCGCCAGCAGCCGAACGCGTGAGACAGGGGGATCTATTGCCAACCAAGAGACCCAGTACTTC
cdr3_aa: CASSRTRETGGSIANQETQYF

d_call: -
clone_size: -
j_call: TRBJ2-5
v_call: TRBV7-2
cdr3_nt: TGTGCCAGCAGCTTAGGCGGGCCTCAAGAGACCCAGTACTTC
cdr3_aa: CASSLGGPQETQYF

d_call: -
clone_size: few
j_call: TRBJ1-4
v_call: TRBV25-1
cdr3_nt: TGTGCCAGCAGGAGGGGGGGACGGAGTAATGAAAAACTGTTTTTT
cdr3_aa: CASRRGGRSNEKLFF

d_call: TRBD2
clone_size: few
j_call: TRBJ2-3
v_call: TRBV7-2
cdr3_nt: TGTGCCAGCAGCTTACGGGCTAGCGGGGGGAGCACAGATACGCAGTATTTT
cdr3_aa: CASSLRASGGSTDTQYF

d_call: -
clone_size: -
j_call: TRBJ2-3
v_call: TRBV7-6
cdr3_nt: TGTGCCAGCAGCCTATCTAGGAGGGGCCCAGATACGCAGTATTTT
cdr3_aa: CASSLSRRGPDTQYF

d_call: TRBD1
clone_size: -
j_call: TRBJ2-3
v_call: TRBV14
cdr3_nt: TGTGCCAGCAGCCTAGACAGGGCGGCACAGTATTTT
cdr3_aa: CASSLDRAAQYF

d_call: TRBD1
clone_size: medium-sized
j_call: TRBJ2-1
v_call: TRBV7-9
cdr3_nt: TGTGCCAGCAGCCTTAGTTTGGGGACAGATCACAATGAGCAGTTCTTC
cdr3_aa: CASSLSLGTDHNEQFF

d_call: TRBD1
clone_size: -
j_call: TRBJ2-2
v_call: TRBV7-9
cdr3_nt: TGTGCCAGCAGCCCAACTGTGACAGGGGCCGGGGAGCTGTTTTTT
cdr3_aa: CASSPTVTGAGELFF

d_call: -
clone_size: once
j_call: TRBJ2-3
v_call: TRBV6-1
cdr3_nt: TGTGCCAGCATTCGGGACTCCCCCGGGACGCAGTATTTT
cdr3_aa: CASIRDSPGTQYF

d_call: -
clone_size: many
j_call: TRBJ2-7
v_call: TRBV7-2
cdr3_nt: TGTGCCAGCAGCTTAGTACTAGCATCCTACGAGCAGTACTTC
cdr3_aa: CASSLVLASYEQYF